The 2 T cell receptor beta chains below all came from one sample that was sequenced in a study of blood T cell repertoires in COVID-19. This table comes from immunoSEQ multiplex PCR, and its TCRdb copy is limited to in-frame clones, with some not included. The sample has roughly 160,000 clones, approximately 86% seen once. Sample: peripheral blood. Receptors were obtained from a man aged 55 to 69 with COVID-19, enrolled during active disease.

The rearrangement joins TRBV3-1 (or the pseudogene TRBV3-2) to TRBJ2-1, with 11 bases identical to TRBD1. CDR1 and CDR2 from the germline V gene are LGHDT and YNNKEL (reference sequence). This CDR3 has 16 amino acids. The junction had 9 bases not matched to a gene; V was cut back by 4 bases and J by 7 bases. The CDR3, as DNA: TGTGCCAGCAGCCGAATCGGACAGGGGGCTGGGAATGAGCAGTTCTTC. Protein: CASSRIGQGAGNEQFF.

The chain employs TRBV3-1 (or the pseudogene TRBV3-2) and TRBJ1-5, with D tentatively TRBD1 (6 bases). With 4 bases removed from V and 4 bases from J, the gap between germline ends came to 11 bases. Looked up from germline, CDR1 is LGHDT and CDR2 is YNNKEL (reference sequence). The CDR3 is 14 amino acids. The CDR3 DNA reads TGTGCCAGCAGCCGCACTACAGGGAATCAGCCCCAGCATTTT. Protein sequence: CASSRTTGNQPQHF.